This TCR beta chain was captured in a study of technical replicates of blood from several donors (dated by TCRdb to the late 2010s). Per the germline V gene, SGHRS is the CDR1 and YFSETQ is the CDR2. The cysteine opens and the phenylalanine closes a CDR3 of 17 amino acids. Just the 51-base CDR3 DNA is kept, in frame starting at base 1. Germline trimming amounts to 0 bases on V and 1 base on J, with 3 as the count of junction bases outside the gene matches. Library creation used the immunoSEQ multiplex PCR assay. TCRdb carries this immuneACCESS record with in-frame sequences only. Its versions omit some clonotypes, under half of them owing to an unresolved V gene in the studies checked, with the rest unexplained. The sample table holds about 12,000 clones, of which just under 95% were seen once. More than 7% of the sample comes from the top ten. With respect to this clone: Its antigen is not yet known. Within one base of it there is no much larger clone, and no base qualities were kept.

The chain is assembled from TRBV5-1 and TRBJ2-2, and TRBD2 matches 10 of the central bases. The sequence came from a human donor in good health. Source material: PBMCs. The sequenced DNA: TGCGCCAGCAGCTTGGGGAGGACTAGCGGGAACACCGGGGAGCTGTTTTTT. This gives the protein CASSLGRTSGNTGELFF.